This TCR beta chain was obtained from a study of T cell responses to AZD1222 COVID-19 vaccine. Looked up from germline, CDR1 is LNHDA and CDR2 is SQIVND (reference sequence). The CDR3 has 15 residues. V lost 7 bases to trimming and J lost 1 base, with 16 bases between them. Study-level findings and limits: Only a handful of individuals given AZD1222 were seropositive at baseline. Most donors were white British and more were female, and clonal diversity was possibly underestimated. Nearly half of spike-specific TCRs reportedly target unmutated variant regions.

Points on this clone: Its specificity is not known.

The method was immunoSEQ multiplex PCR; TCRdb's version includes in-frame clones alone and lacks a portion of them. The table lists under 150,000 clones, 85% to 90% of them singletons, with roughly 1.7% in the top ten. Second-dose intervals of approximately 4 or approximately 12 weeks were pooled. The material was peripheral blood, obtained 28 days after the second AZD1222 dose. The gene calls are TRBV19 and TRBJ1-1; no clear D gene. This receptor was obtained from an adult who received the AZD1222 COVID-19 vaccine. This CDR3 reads CASTPPLPANTEAFF. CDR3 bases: TGTGCCAGTACCCCACCCCTCCCAGCGAACACTGAAGCTTTCTTT.